This entry lists 7 T cell receptor beta chains sequenced from one sample in a study of blood T cell repertoires in COVID-19. Profiling relied on immunoSEQ multiplex PCR, and the TCRdb table lists in-frame clones only, not all of them. The data show approximately 220,000 clones, with about 87% seen just once and roughly 2.7% held by the top ten. The sequenced sample consisted of PBMCs or T cells enriched from blood (not recorded which). All receptors derive from a woman aged 25 to 39 who had recovered from COVID-19.

This chain joins TRBV11-3 and TRBJ1-1; D gene unclear. The CDR3 is 13 amino acids. Trimming removed 1 base at V and 3 bases at J, with 6 bases between. Germline loops: CDR1 SGHNT, CDR2 YENEEA. This chain's CDR3 is CASSLGEHTEAFF. The CDR3 DNA follows: TGTGCCAGCAGCTTAGGGGAGCACACTGAAGCTTTCTTT.

This chain links TRBV18 with TRBJ1-6; D gene ambiguous. Germline lookup yields CDR1 KGHSH and CDR2 LQKENI. The CDR3 length is 17 residues. Trimming removed 5 bases from V and 0 bases from J, with 14 bases in between. The CDR3 DNA follows: TGTGCCAGCTCAAGAGATATGCCGAGCTCCTATAATTCACCCCTCCACTTT. Translated: CASSRDMPSSYNSPLHF.

This clone was observed a single time. The rearrangement uses TRBV27 and TRBJ2-7, with 10 bases aligning to TRBD2. Trimming at V came to 2 bases and at J to 4 bases, leaving 5 bases not matched to a gene. Germline V CDR1 and CDR2: MNHEY, SMNVEV (reference sequence). This CDR3 region has 15 residues. CDR3 region: CASSLSSGGLYEQYF. CDR3 bases: TGTGCCAGCAGTTTAAGTAGCGGGGGGCTATACGAGCAGTACTTC.

The chain carries TRBV6-5 and TRBJ1-1; D is possibly TRBD1 (5 bases). CDR1 is MNHEY and CDR2 is SVGAGI in the germline V gene. Between the trimmed V and J ends, which lost 2 bases and 5 bases, there was a span of 12 bases. CDR3 length: 14 residues. CDR3 amino acids: CASSYRKGKTEAFF. The CDR3 DNA reads as TGTGCCAGCAGTTACAGGAAGGGGAAGACTGAAGCTTTCTTT.

Only one count was recorded for this clone. The chain employs TRBV6-5 and TRBJ2-1; TRBD1 aligns across 8 bases. The junction had 4 bases not matched to a gene; V was cut back by 6 bases and J by 0 bases. Germline CDR1 MNHEY, CDR2 SVGAGI. There are 15 residues in the CDR3. CDR3 coding DNA: TGTGCCAGCAGGAGACAGGGGAGCTCCTACAATGAGCAGTTCTTC. Translating it yields CASRRQGSSYNEQFF.

The chain couples TRBV6-1 to TRBJ1-5; no clear D. CDR1 is MNHNS, CDR2 SASEGT, per germline. The length of the CDR3 is 14 residues. V lost 3 bases and J 1 base, leaving 7 bases between the germline ends. CDR3 DNA: TGTGCCAGCAGTGATACCCAGAGCAATCAGCCCCAGCATTTT. Protein product: CASSDTQSNQPQHF.

The V and J genes are TRBV4-1 and TRBJ2-1, with 10 bases lining up with TRBD1. The CDR3 loop spans 17 amino acids. CDR1 is MGHRA, CDR2 YSYEKL, per germline. V shed 3 bases and J 5 bases; nucleotides not matched to a gene: 10. The CDR3 coding sequence is TGCGCCAGCAGCCACGGCCCGGGACAGGGGTTAGACAATGAGCAGTTCTTC. It specifies CASSHGPGQGLDNEQFF.